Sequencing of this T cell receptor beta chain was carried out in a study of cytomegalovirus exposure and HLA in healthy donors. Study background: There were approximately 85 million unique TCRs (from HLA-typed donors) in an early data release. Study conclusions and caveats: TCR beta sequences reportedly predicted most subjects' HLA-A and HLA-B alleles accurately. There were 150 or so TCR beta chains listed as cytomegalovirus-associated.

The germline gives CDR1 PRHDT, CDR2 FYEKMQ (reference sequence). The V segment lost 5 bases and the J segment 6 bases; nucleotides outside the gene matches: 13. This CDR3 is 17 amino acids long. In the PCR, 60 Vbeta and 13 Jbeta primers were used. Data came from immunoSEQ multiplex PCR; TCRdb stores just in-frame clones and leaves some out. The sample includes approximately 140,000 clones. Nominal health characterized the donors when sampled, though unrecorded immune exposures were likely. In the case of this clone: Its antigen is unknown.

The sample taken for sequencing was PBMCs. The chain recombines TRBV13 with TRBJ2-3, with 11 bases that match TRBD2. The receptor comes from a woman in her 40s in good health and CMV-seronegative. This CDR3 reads CASSVEGTSGNSDTQYF. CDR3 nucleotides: TGTGCCAGCAGCGTAGAAGGGACTAGCGGCAACTCGGATACGCAGTATTTT.